The 12 T cell receptor beta chains below come from one sample, sequenced in a study of T cells in Graves' hyperthyroidism and ophthalmopathy. TCR beta CDR3 region amplification was performed from RNA transcripts. When the TCR CDR3 underwent first-round RT-PCR, the HTBI primer set was used. MiXCR, run by TCRdb on the multiplex PCR reads, gives a single entry per CDR3 protein. The data contain some 510,000 distinct CDR3 sequences, around 20% of them singletons. The sample consisted of blood. All receptors come from a man aged 18 to 30 with Graves' hyperthyroidism.

At least ten counts were recorded for this clonotype. This chain's CDR3 is CASSPPRPQAFF. For the CDR3, the DNA is TGTGCCAGCAGTCCCCCCCGGCCCCAAGCTTTCTTT. The genes are TRBV28 and TRBJ1-1; no clear D. The CDR3 has 12 amino acids. Trimming stripped 5 bases from V and 9 bases from J, with 13 bases between. The germline gives CDR1 MDHEN, CDR2 SYDVKM. The variable domain in full, completed from reference TRBV28 and TRBJ1-1, reads DVKVTQSSRYLVKRTGEKVFLECVQDMDHENMFWYRQDPGLGLRLIYFSYDVKMKEKGDIPEGYSVSREKKERFSLILESASTNQTSMYLCASSPPRPQAFFGQGTRLTVV.

This clonotype was recorded at least ten times. The genes are TRBV7-9 and TRBJ2-5; D not certain. The V end lost 2 bases, the J end lost 4 bases, and 8 bases lay between the germline ends. The CDR3 is 13 amino acids. The germline CDR1 and CDR2 sequences are SEHNR and FQNEAQ (reference sequence). The CDR3 protein is CASSLPITETQYF. CDR3 DNA sequence: TGTGCCAGCAGCTTACCCATAACAGAGACCCAGTACTTC.

This rearrangement joins TRBV5-1 to TRBJ2-5; TRBD2 matches 8 bases. With V trimmed by 0 bases and J by 5 bases, 6 bases remained unmatched. The germline V gene encodes CDR1 SGHRS and CDR2 YFSETQ. This CDR3 has 15 amino acids. Written as DNA, the CDR3 is TGCGCCAGCAGCTTGGTTAGCGGGGCCGGGGAGACCCAGTACTTC. It specifies CASSLVSGAGETQYF.

This chain links TRBV12-3 or TRBV12-4 with TRBJ1-2; D not certain. The CDR3 sequence is 8 residues long. The CDR3 nucleotides are TGTGGAGACTATGGCTACACCTTC. Its protein product is CGDYGYTF.

In its sample, this clonotype was seen many times. This rearrangement joins TRBV6-5 to TRBJ1-5; tentative D call: TRBD1 (5 bases). CDR1 is MNHEY and CDR2 is SVGAGI in the germline V gene. Trimming took off 6 bases at V and 5 bases at J, with 8 bases between the two ends. The CDR3 contains 12 residues. The CDR3: CASSGTYQPQHF. CDR3 in DNA: TGTGCCAGCAGCGGGACCTATCAGCCCCAGCATTTT.

This clonotype turned up a few times. The J gene is TRBJ2-2, the V gene TRBV28, with 9 nucleotides matching TRBD1. CDR1 is MDHEN, CDR2 SYDVKM, per germline. CDR3 size: 15 residues. After removal of 8 bases from V and 7 bases from J, the junction contained 11 bases not matched to a gene. CDR3 DNA sequence: TGTGCCAGCGCCTTCCGGGACAGGGTAATCGGGGAGCTGTTTTTT. This codes for CASAFRDRVIGELFF.

This clonotype has just a few counts. V gene TRBV19 combines with J gene TRBJ1-5; D remains unclear. CDR3 length equals 17 residues. CDR1 and CDR2 from the germline V gene are LNHDA and SQIVND (reference sequence). The ends were cut back, 7 bases at V and 0 bases at J, with 19 bases in the middle. CDR3 amino acids: CASTPISGPHSNQPQHF. CDR3 DNA: TGTGCCAGTACCCCAATAAGCGGTCCCCATAGCAATCAGCCCCAGCATTTT.

There are many counts of this clonotype. The chain has TRBV12-5 and TRBJ1-1; 9 nucleotides align to TRBD1. Germline V gene sequence: CDR1 LGHNT, CDR2 FRNRAP. V was pared by 6 bases and J by 6 bases, with 11 bases of the junction left unmatched. The CDR3 has 15 amino acids. In DNA, the CDR3 is TGTGCTAGTGGGTCCCGGGACAGGGCCCCCGCTGAAGCTTTCTTT. This translates into CASGSRDRAPAEAFF.

This clonotype was seen repeatedly, ten times or more. A read error may account for a junction end that differs from germline. V gene TRBV5-1 combines with J gene TRBJ2-7; D remains unclear. The CDR3 consists of 13 residues. The V gene's germline CDR1 is SGHRS and CDR2 YFSETQ. The CDR3 region has the DNA TGTGCCAGCAGCCTAGACAATTCCTACGAGCAGTACTTC. It codes for CASSLDNSYEQYF.

In its sample, this clonotype was seen a few times. The chain has TRBV11-2 and TRBJ2-7; 7 nucleotides align to TRBD2. Germline V gene lookup returns CDR1 SGHAT and CDR2 FQNNGV. The CDR3 runs to 13 residues. The J segment lost 3 bases and the V segment lost 4 bases, leaving 3 bases of the junction unmatched. As DNA, the CDR3 is TGTGCCAGCAGCTGGGGGGGTATCTACGAGCAGTACTTC. Translation gives CASSWGGIYEQYF.

The chain uses TRBV27 and TRBJ1-1, with 8 bases lining up with TRBD1. This CDR3 has 15 amino acids. CDR1 and CDR2 (germline): MNHEY, SMNVEV (reference sequence). Trimming removed 6 bases from V and 6 bases from J; junction bases left unmatched: 12. The CDR3 is CASSTRWGTGAEAFF. CDR3 sequence (DNA): TGTGCCAGCAGCACCCGCTGGGGGACAGGCGCTGAAGCTTTCTTT.

Ten or more counts support this clonotype. The junction departs from the called germline gene at one end, perhaps through a read error. The chain joins TRBV7-6 to TRBJ2-2; 7 bases line up with TRBD2. Germline V CDR1 and CDR2: SGHVS, FNYEAQ. The length of the CDR3 is 14 residues. Written as DNA, the CDR3 is TGTGCTAGCAGCTTAGAGGGAGGGTCCGGGGAGCTGTTTTTT. Translation: CASSLEGGSGELFF.